This TCR beta chain emerged from a study of response to subunit inactivated influenza vaccine. Study-wide results and limits: Authors suggested each seasonal influenza vaccination recruits few new T cells.

This clonotype was detected only a few times. Its matching antigen is unknown. MiXCR, applied by TCRdb to the RT-PCR reads, yields one record per CDR3 protein. The table lists hundreds of thousands of distinct CDR3 sequences, roughly 12% of them singletons. Looked up from germline, CDR1 is SGHTS and CDR2 is YDEGEE. The CDR3 sequence is 16 residues long. The trim removed 4 bases at V and 4 bases at J, leaving 10 bases unmatched. This specimen consisted of PBMCs from blood, obtained on the day of vaccination. V gene TRBV5-8 combines with J gene TRBJ2-3; TRBD2 matches 9 bases. This sequence was found in a man in his fifties who received an inactivated influenza vaccine. The CDR3 nucleotides read TGTGCCAGCAGCCCGGGGGGGACTAGCAAGGCAGATACGCAGTATTTT. Residues: CASSPGGTSKADTQYF.